Listed below are T cell receptor beta chains from one sample, sequenced in a study of control samples from healthy donors and cancer patients. Profiling relied on immunoSEQ multiplex PCR, and the TCRdb table lists in-frame clones only, not all of them. The table has fewer than 90,000 clones, 88% seen once; the top ten hold more than 5.5%. The specimen sequenced was blood. Receptor source: a woman between 50 and 59 years old in good health. CDR3s include the opening cysteine and the closing phenylalanine or tryptophan. The D gene is left open where the match is weak. Only part of the rows carry a size: once, few, many, or a class if the clone is expanded.

TRBJ2-1,-,TRBV12-3/TRBV12-4,-,CASSFLYEQFF,TGTGCCAGCAGCTTCTTGTATGAGCAGTTCTTC
TRBJ1-5,TRBD1,TRBV29-1,-,CSVGTGDTQPQHF,TGCAGCGTTGGGACAGGGGATACTCAGCCCCAGCATTTT
TRBJ1-3,-,TRBV2,-,CASSGGPGNTIYF,TGTGCCAGCAGTGGGGGTCCTGGAAACACCATATATTTT
TRBJ2-1,-,TRBV6-1,-,CASSEAPGTRGVNEQFF,TGTGCCAGCAGTGAAGCGCCCGGGACACGGGGGGTCAATGAGCAGTTCTTC
TRBJ1-4,-,TRBV25-1,once,CASSEYRPAEEEKLFF,TGTGCCAGCAGTGAATACCGGCCGGCTGAAGAGGAAAAACTGTTTTTT
TRBJ2-3,-,TRBV30,-,CAWIGGHTDTQYF,TGTGCCTGGATCGGGGGACACACAGATACGCAGTATTTT
TRBJ1-1,-,TRBV6-1,-,CASSEGTGEGPRNTEAFF,TGTGCCAGCAGTGAAGGGACCGGGGAGGGGCCGCGGAACACTGAAGCTTTCTTT
TRBJ1-2,-,TRBV3-1/TRBV3-2,-,CASSQDLRGYGYTF,TGTGCCAGCAGCCAAGATCTTAGGGGGTATGGCTACACCTTC
TRBJ1-1,-,TRBV5-1,-,CASSLTGLYTEAFF,TGCGCCAGCAGCTTAACCGGCTTATACACTGAAGCTTTCTTT
TRBJ1-1,-,TRBV7-2,once,CAILSGPFYANTEAFF,TGTGCCATCCTATCCGGGCCTTTTTACGCCAACACTGAAGCTTTCTTT
TRBJ1-1,-,TRBV3-1/TRBV3-2,few,CASSSTGNTEAFF,TGTGCCAGCAGCTCAACAGGGAACACTGAAGCTTTCTTT
TRBJ1-4,TRBD1,TRBV20-1,-,CSASGSGQGFEKLFF,TGCAGTGCTAGTGGTTCTGGACAGGGTTTTGAAAAACTGTTTTTT
TRBJ1-2,TRBD1,TRBV19,few,CASKPGQGNRGYTF,TGTGCCAGTAAACCGGGACAGGGGAATCGGGGCTACACCTTC
TRBJ1-2,-,TRBV3-1/TRBV3-2,-,CASSQAATNYGYTF,TGTGCCAGCAGCCAAGCAGCGACTAACTATGGCTACACCTTC
TRBJ1-6,-,TRBV7-9,-,CASSLPGMPLHF,TGTGCCAGCAGCTTACCAGGAATGCCCCTCCACTTT